These 16 T cell receptor beta chains were all obtained from the same sample, sequenced in a study of naive and memory T cell subsets. The beta constant-region primer was an equimolar mix of two oligonucleotides covering TRBC1 and TRBC2. TCRdb analysed the UMI-ligation and nested PCR reads with MiXCR anew, one entry per CDR3 protein. Among 100,000 or so distinct CDR3 sequences listed, roughly 7% were seen once. Sequenced sample: central memory CD4+ T cells from blood. These receptors were collected from a human donor in good health.

This clonotype turned up a few times. The chain has TRBV5-6 and TRBJ1-1; D not resolved. V lost 4 bases, J lost 2 bases, and 6 bases lay in between. CDR1 SGHDT and CDR2 YYEEEE come from the germline V gene. The CDR3 has 12 residues. The CDR3 region has the DNA TGTGCCAGCAGCCTAATAAACACTGAAGCTTTCTTT. Its translation is CASSLINTEAFF. Full variable domain (outside the CDR3, taken from reference TRBV5-6 and TRBJ1-1): DAGVTQSPTHLIKTRGQQVTLRCSPKSGHDTVSWYQQALGQGPQFIFQYYEEEERQRGNFPDRFSGHQFPNYSSELNVNALLLGDSALYLCASSLINTEAFFGQGTRLTVV.

This clonotype has more than one count but fewer than ten. This chain connects TRBV28 to TRBJ1-3; 7 nucleotides match TRBD1. The germline CDR1 and CDR2 sequences are MDHEN and SYDVKM. J lost 4 bases, V lost 4 bases, and 13 bases had no gene match. There are 17 residues in the CDR3. The CDR3 reads CASSSTLTPGQGNTIYF. In DNA form, the CDR3 reads TGTGCCAGCAGTTCAACCCTTACACCGGGACAGGGAAACACCATATATTTT.

By share, this clonotype counts as medium-sized. The genes are TRBV20-1 and TRBJ1-1; D gene ambiguous. The germline CDR1 and CDR2 sequences are DFQATT and SNEGSKA (reference sequence). CDR3 length: 11 amino acids. The ends were cut back, 0 bases at V and 10 bases at J, with 9 bases in the middle. For the CDR3, the DNA is TGCAGTGCTAGAGATCTGCTTAGAGCTTTCTTT. Amino acids: CSARDLLRAFF.

This clonotype was recorded many times. This sequence joins TRBV20-1 and TRBJ2-1, with 8 bases fitting TRBD1. CDR1 DFQATT and CDR2 SNEGSKA come from the germline V gene (reference sequence). V dropped 2 bases and J dropped 4; count of bases not matched to a gene: 4. The CDR3 has 14 residues. CDR3 loop: CSARRDRLYNEQFF. The CDR3 DNA sequence: TGCAGTGCTAGACGGGACAGGTTATACAATGAGCAGTTCTTC.

This clonotype was observed a handful of times. The genes are TRBV5-5 and TRBJ2-4; D is perhaps TRBD1 (6 bases). The CDR3 runs to 15 residues. CDR1 and CDR2 from the germline V gene are SGHKS and YYEKEE (reference sequence). V lost 0 bases, J lost 6 bases, and 13 bases lay in between. In DNA, the CDR3 is TGTGCCAGCAGCTTGGAACAGGGTAGGATAAACATTCAGTACTTC. It codes for CASSLEQGRINIQYF.

The rearrangement links TRBV20-1 to TRBJ2-7; D possibly corresponds to TRBD2 (6 bases). V was trimmed by 6 bases and J by 4 bases, leaving 16 bases between them. The CDR3 consists of 13 residues. Germline loops: CDR1 DFQATT, CDR2 SNEGSKA (reference sequence). The CDR3 DNA sequence: TGCAGTGCGGGAGCGGGTATTAGATACGAGCAGTACTTC. Its protein is CSAGAGIRYEQYF.

This clonotype was picked up many times. V and J are TRBV6-2 or TRBV6-3 and TRBJ2-1; tentatively, D is TRBD2 (6 bases). Trimming removed 0 bases at V and 9 bases at J, with 6 bases between. Germline CDR1 is MNHEY and CDR2 is SVGEGT. There are 12 residues in the CDR3. The CDR3 loop reads CASSYSGGEQFF. The CDR3 DNA reads TGTGCCAGCAGTTACTCGGGAGGTGAGCAGTTCTTC.

This clonotype was recorded at least ten times. This chain connects TRBV3-1 to TRBJ1-2; perhaps TRBD1 as D (5 bases). This CDR3 region has 17 residues. V dropped 4 bases and J dropped 2 bases, with 20 bases sitting between them. Germline-derived CDR1 and CDR2 are LGHDT and YNNKEL (reference sequence). CDR3 coding DNA: TGTGCCAGCAGCCCCAGATTTTACTCTCGGGGCAACTATGGCTACACCTTC. Translated: CASSPRFYSRGNYGYTF. The full variable domain, with the rest looked up from reference TRBV3-1 and TRBJ1-2, is DTAVSQTPKYLVTQMGNDKSIKCEQNLGHDTMYWYKQDSKKFLKIMFSYNNKELIINETVPNRFSPKSPDKAHLNLHINSLELGDSAVYFCASSPRFYSRGNYGYTFGSGTRLTVV.

This clonotype has ten or more counts. The chain employs TRBV12-3 or TRBV12-4 and TRBJ1-1; D perhaps matches TRBD1 (5 bases). Trimming left V 3 bases short and J 0 bases short, with 23 bases between. The CDR3 is made up of 19 amino acids. Here the CDR3 reads CASSFIQAYAAPLNTEAFF. The CDR3 DNA reads TGTGCCAGCAGTTTCATACAGGCCTATGCCGCACCATTGAACACTGAAGCTTTCTTT.

This chain uses TRBV29-1 with TRBJ2-1, with 7 bases identical to TRBD2. In germline, CDR1 is SQVTM, CDR2 ANQGSEA. Trimming took 4 bases from V and 6 from J; bases not matched to a gene: 9. The CDR3 extends over 14 amino acids. Here the CDR3 reads CSVAGGGVRNEQFF. The CDR3 bases are TGCAGCGTTGCAGGCGGGGGAGTACGCAATGAGCAGTTCTTC.

Ten or more counts support this clonotype. The chain is built from TRBV29-1 and TRBJ1-2; no reliable D call. Germline V gives CDR1 SQVTM, CDR2 ANQGSEA. CDR3 length: 12 amino acids. The germline V and J ends were trimmed by 6 bases and 1 base, with 9 bases remaining between them. The CDR3 is CSVGNNNYGYTF. CDR3 nucleotide sequence: TGCAGCGTAGGAAACAATAACTATGGCTACACCTTC.

The table lists this clonotype with a few counts. This chain joins TRBV6-2 or TRBV6-3 and TRBJ2-3, with D maybe TRBD2 (6 bases). This CDR3 is 13 amino acids long. The V and J ends lost 7 bases and 5 bases respectively, with 13 bases between them. Per the germline V gene, CDR1 is MNHEY and CDR2 is SVGEGT. CDR3 protein: CASNWGSGDTQYF. DNA for the CDR3: TGTGCCAGCAACTGGGGTAGCGGAGATACGCAGTATTTT.

This clonotype was recorded at least ten times. The V call is TRBV12-3 or TRBV12-4, the J call TRBJ1-1, with D possibly being TRBD1 (6 bases). Trimming pared 5 bases from V and 1 base from J, leaving 17 bases between. This CDR3 comprises 16 residues. The CDR3 region has the DNA TGTGCCAGCAGTCCTTTACAGGGTGTTGGGAACACTGAAGCTTTCTTT. It encodes CASSPLQGVGNTEAFF.

This clonotype is termed medium-sized (0.01 to 0.1%). This CDR3 is CASSPSGTYGYTF. Here the CDR3 DNA reads TGTGCCAGCAGCCCCTCCGGCACCTATGGCTACACCTTC. The chain recombines TRBV7-9 with TRBJ1-2; D is ambiguous. The CDR3 runs 13 residues. In germline, CDR1 is SEHNR, CDR2 FQNEAQ (reference sequence). V lost 5 bases and J lost 4, with 11 bases in between.

This clonotype was detected many times. The chain combines TRBV20-1 with TRBJ1-3; weak D call: TRBD1 (6 bases). The CDR3 sequence is 14 residues long. The V and J ends lost 3 bases and 4 bases respectively, with 13 bases between them. Per the germline V gene, CDR1 is DFQATT and CDR2 is SNEGSKA (reference sequence). The CDR3 sequence is CSARNTGFGNTIYF. The CDR3 coding sequence is TGCAGTGCTAGGAACACAGGGTTCGGAAACACCATATATTTT.

There are a few counts of this clonotype. The rearrangement joins TRBV4-2 to TRBJ2-6; D might be TRBD2 (6 bases). Germline CDR1 LGHNA, CDR2 YNFKEQ. The ends were cut back, 1 base at V and 2 bases at J, with 18 bases in the middle. The CDR3 has 19 residues. CDR3 DNA: TGTGCCAGCAGCCAAGCGAACGATCGGGGGTTGGCTGGGGCCAACGTCCTGACTTTC. It yields the protein CASSQANDRGLAGANVLTF.